This T cell receptor (beta chain) was observed in a study of blood T cell repertoires in COVID-19. CDR3 length equals 16 residues. Germline lookup yields CDR1 LGHNA and CDR2 YNFKEQ. Trimming removed 3 bases from V and 0 bases from J; junction bases left unmatched: 5. Clones were read by immunoSEQ multiplex PCR, and TCRdb kept only the in-frame ones, dropping some. The sample carries about 240,000 clones, 80% to 85% recorded once. This clone showed up just once. The sequence came from a woman in her sixties or seventies with active or convalescent COVID-19. V gene TRBV4-2 combines with J gene TRBJ2-3, with 8 bases lining up with TRBD1. Sequenced input: peripheral blood. The CDR3 coding sequence is TGTGCCAGCAGCCACACGGGGACAGGTAGCACAGATACGCAGTATTTT. It is translated as CASSHTGTGSTDTQYF.